Presented here are 5 T cell receptor beta chains from one specimen sequenced in a study of blood T cell repertoires in COVID-19 (dated by TCRdb to the early 2020s). Library preparation used the immunoSEQ multiplex PCR assay. This immuneACCESS table, as held by TCRdb, lists in-frame sequences with V and J called but not all clones. Of the missing ones, under half trace to an unresolved V gene in checked studies; the others have no known cause. In all, the sample holds 150,000 to 200,000 clones, and about 84% of those were seen once. About 7% of the sample is held by the ten biggest clonotypes. Source material: peripheral blood. All receptors come from a human donor in a cohort sampled during active COVID-19.

The chain combines TRBV19 with TRBJ2-5, with 12 bases fitting TRBD2. The V segment lost 2 bases and the J segment 5 bases; nucleotides outside the gene matches: 3. Germline CDR1 reads LNHDA; CDR2 reads SQIVND (reference sequence). This CDR3 is 15 amino acids long. The chain's CDR3 is CASSILAGGPETQYF. The CDR3 DNA follows: TGTGCCAGTAGTATACTAGCGGGGGGGCCGGAGACCCAGTACTTC.

The chain carries TRBV30 and TRBJ1-5; D is ambiguous. Germline V gene sequence: CDR1 GTSNPN, CDR2 SVGIG (reference sequence). This CDR3 is 13 amino acids long. Between the trimmed V and J ends, which lost 0 bases and 9 bases, there was a span of 12 bases. Here the CDR3 reads CAWSVRASGPQHF. The CDR3 DNA reads TGTGCCTGGAGTGTAAGAGCTAGCGGGCCCCAGCATTTT.

The rearrangement uses TRBV12-3 or TRBV12-4 and TRBJ1-2, with unresolved D. The CDR3 spans 13 residues. V was clipped by 3 bases and J by 4 bases, with 9 bases between them. In DNA, the CDR3 is TGTGCCAGCAGTTTTAATGCGGGCTATGGCTACACCTTC. It translates to CASSFNAGYGYTF.

This chain connects TRBV10-2 to TRBJ1-5; D gene uncertain. The CDR3 length is 14 residues. V dropped 4 bases and J dropped 1 base, with 8 bases sitting between them. Germline-derived CDR1 and CDR2 are WSHSY and SAAADI. The CDR3 spells CASSGSVSNQPQHF. The CDR3 coding sequence is TGCGCCAGCAGTGGCTCAGTAAGCAATCAGCCCCAGCATTTT.

This chain joins TRBV2 and TRBJ2-3; 12 positions agree with TRBD2. This CDR3 has 15 residues. After removal of 5 bases from V and 5 bases from J, the junction contained 5 bases not matched to a gene. The V gene's germline CDR1 is SNHLY and CDR2 FYNNEI. The CDR3 reads CASSFSSGGGDTQYF. The CDR3 DNA follows: TGTGCCAGCAGTTTCTCTAGCGGGGGGGGAGATACGCAGTATTTT.